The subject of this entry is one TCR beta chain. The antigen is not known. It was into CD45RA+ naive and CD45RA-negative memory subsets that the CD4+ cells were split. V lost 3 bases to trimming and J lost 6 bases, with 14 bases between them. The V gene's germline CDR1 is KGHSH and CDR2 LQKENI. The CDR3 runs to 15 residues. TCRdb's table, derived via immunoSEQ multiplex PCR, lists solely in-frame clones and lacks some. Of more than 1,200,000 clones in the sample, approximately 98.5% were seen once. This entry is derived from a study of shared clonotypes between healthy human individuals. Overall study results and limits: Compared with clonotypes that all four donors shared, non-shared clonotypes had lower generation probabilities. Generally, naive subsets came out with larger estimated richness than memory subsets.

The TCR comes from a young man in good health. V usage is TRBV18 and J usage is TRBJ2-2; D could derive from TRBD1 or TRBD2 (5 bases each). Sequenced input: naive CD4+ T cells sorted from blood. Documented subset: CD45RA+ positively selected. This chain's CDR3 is CASSPLTRGAGELFF. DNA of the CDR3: TGTGCCAGCTCACCTCTTACAAGGGGAGCCGGGGAGCTGTTTTTT.